These 16 T cell receptor beta chains were sequenced from one sample in a study of monozygotic twins with cystic fibrosis. Method: immunoSEQ multiplex PCR; TCRdb's copy keeps in-frame clones and lacks some. The table has about 32,000 clones, around 96% seen once. The specimen sequenced was blood. These receptors were taken from a girl aged 2-10 years with cystic fibrosis.

The CDR3 sequence is CASSSGQPNEKLFF. The CDR3 coding sequence is TGCGCCAGCAGCTCGGGACAACCTAATGAAAAACTGTTTTTT. V and J are TRBV5-1 and TRBJ1-4, with D perhaps matching TRBD1 (6 bases). Looked up from germline, CDR1 is SGHRS and CDR2 is YFSETQ. Trimming pared 3 bases from V and 3 bases from J, leaving 9 bases between. This CDR3 is 14 amino acids long.

The rearrangement links TRBV12-5 to TRBJ2-7; D possibly uses TRBD1 or TRBD2 (5 bases each). Germline CDR1 is LGHNT and CDR2 is FRNRAP. This CDR3 is built from 14 residues. Trimming cost V 3 bases and J 5 bases, with 14 bases left between them. The CDR3 here is CASGLLRDPDEQYF. CDR3 coding DNA: TGTGCTAGTGGTTTACTCCGGGACCCTGACGAGCAGTACTTC.

The chain uses TRBV5-4 and TRBJ2-1; TRBD1 agrees at 9 bases. Trimming removed 0 bases from V and 8 bases from J; junction bases left unmatched: 3. Looked up from germline, CDR1 is SGHNT and CDR2 is YYREEE (reference sequence). The CDR3 consists of 14 residues. CDR3 DNA sequence: TGTGCCAGCAGCTTGGGGACAGGGGTTTATGAGCAGTTCTTC. As protein: CASSLGTGVYEQFF. The full variable domain, in which reference TRBV5-4 and TRBJ2-1 provide the parts outside the CDR3, is ETGVTQSPTHLIKTRGQQVTLRCSSQSGHNTVSWYQQALGQGPQFIFQYYREEENGRGNFPPRFSGLQFPNYSSELNVNALELDDSALYLCASSLGTGVYEQFFGPGTRLTVL.

The chain couples TRBV6-7 to TRBJ2-3, with a possible D match to TRBD1 (5 bases). TRBV6-7 is labeled an ORF, and its function is uncertain. This CDR3 spans 16 amino acids. V lost 5 bases, J lost 4 bases, and 19 bases lay in between. CDR3: CASSKYQGDRADTQYF. DNA of the CDR3: TGTGCCAGCAGTAAATACCAGGGCGATAGGGCAGATACGCAGTATTTT.

This clone has a handful of counts. This sequence joins TRBV19 and TRBJ1-1; D gene uncertain. V shed 5 bases and J shed 1 base, with 8 bases lying between them. This CDR3 has 13 residues. Germline CDR1 is LNHDA and CDR2 is SQIVND (reference sequence). The CDR3 region is CASSLSGNTEAFF. The DNA of the CDR3 is TGTGCCAGTAGTCTTAGCGGGAACACTGAAGCTTTCTTT.

The chain is built from TRBV28 and TRBJ2-5, with 8 bases matching TRBD1. The CDR3 length is 14 residues. With 9 bases clipped from V and 6 bases from J, the junction kept 12 bases outside the gene matches. Germline V gene sequence: CDR1 MDHEN, CDR2 SYDVKM. In DNA form, the CDR3 reads TGTGCCAGTTTGAGGCAGGGGGCTTTGCAGACCCAGTACTTC. It encodes CASLRQGALQTQYF.

V is TRBV7-9 and J is TRBJ2-1, with 12 positions matching TRBD2. Germline V CDR1 and CDR2: SEHNR, FQNEAQ (reference sequence). The CDR3 sequence is 15 residues long. The V gene end was trimmed by 7 bases and the J gene end by 6 bases; junction bases not matched to a gene: 7. Written as DNA, the CDR3 is TGTGCCAGCACTATCCCGGGACTAGCGGGCAATGAGCAGTTCTTC. Translated, it gives CASTIPGLAGNEQFF.

This clone was observed a few times. The V gene is TRBV6-1, the J gene TRBJ1-2; TRBD1 matches 9 bases. This CDR3 is built from 15 residues. Losses at the gene ends were 3 bases for V and 3 bases for J; bases not matched to a gene: 5. CDR1 and CDR2 from the germline V gene are MNHNS and SASEGT. The chain's CDR3 is CASSDRDRVHYGYTF. The CDR3 nucleotides read TGTGCCAGCAGTGACCGGGACAGGGTTCACTATGGCTACACCTTC.

This chain joins TRBV5-6 and TRBJ2-2; D unresolved. V dropped 4 bases and J dropped 1 base, with 11 bases sitting between them. In germline, CDR1 is SGHDT, CDR2 YYEEEE. This CDR3 region has 15 residues. In DNA form, the CDR3 reads TGTGCCAGCAGCGGCGGTGAAGAGAACACCGGGGAGCTGTTTTTT. The encoded protein is CASSGGEENTGELFF.

The J gene is TRBJ2-1, the V gene TRBV7-2, with D maybe TRBD1 (6 bases). V gave up 4 bases and J gave up 8 bases, with 9 bases separating them. Germline assignment: CDR1 SGHTA and CDR2 FQGNSA. CDR3 length: 12 amino acids. CDR3 protein: CASSYRVHEQFF. For the CDR3, the DNA is TGTGCCAGCAGCTACAGGGTCCATGAGCAGTTCTTC.

V usage is TRBV30 and J usage is TRBJ1-3; D is uncertain. V was cut by 5 bases and J by 9 bases, with 14 bases left in between. Germline-derived CDR1 and CDR2 are GTSNPN and SVGIG (reference sequence). CDR3 length: 12 amino acids. As DNA, the CDR3 is TGTGCCTGGGGCGTCCGATCGGCCACCATATATTTT. Its translation is CAWGVRSATIYF.

In this sample, this clone turned up once. The chain has TRBV6-1 and TRBJ2-5, with TRBD2 matching 9 bases. There are 13 residues in the CDR3. The ends lost 4 bases at V and 5 bases at J; junction bases unmatched: 2. CDR1 is MNHNS and CDR2 is SASEGT in the germline V gene. The CDR3, as DNA: TGTGCCAGCAGTGGGACTAGCGAGGAGACCCAGTACTTC. Translating gives CASSGTSEETQYF.

This chain uses TRBV30 with TRBJ2-7, with a possible D match to TRBD2 (6 bases). Germline-derived CDR1 and CDR2 are GTSNPN and SVGIG (reference sequence). V gave up 0 bases and J gave up 7 bases, with 16 bases separating them. CDR3 size: 14 residues. The CDR3 region is CAWSVRRVGGEQYF. As DNA, the CDR3 is TGTGCCTGGAGTGTACGGAGGGTTGGGGGAGAGCAGTACTTC.

The count of this clone is one. The chain links TRBV4-1 to TRBJ2-6; the D is unclear. This CDR3 spans 16 amino acids. Trimming left V 0 bases short and J 4 bases short, with 10 bases between. The germline V gene encodes CDR1 MGHRA and CDR2 YSYEKL. The CDR3 reads CASSQDGKGGANVLTF. The CDR3 nucleotides read TGCGCCAGCAGCCAAGATGGGAAGGGAGGGGCCAACGTCCTGACTTTC.

The genes are TRBV4-1 and TRBJ2-1; no reliable D call. The CDR3 has 16 residues. The V and J ends lost 0 bases and 10 bases respectively, with 19 bases between them. Germline V gene data show CDR1 as MGHRA and CDR2 as YSYEKL. The CDR3: CASSQDLAAGSWEQFF. CDR3 nucleotide sequence: TGCGCCAGCAGCCAAGATTTGGCGGCAGGTAGCTGGGAGCAGTTCTTC.

V is TRBV1 and J is TRBJ2-7; TRBD1 is taken as the D call from the table, unchecked against the DNA. TRBV1 is marked as a pseudogene. CDR3 length: 15 residues. CDR3 sequence (DNA): TGCACCAGCAGCCAGCGGGACAGAAGCTCCTACGAGCAGTACTTC. Translated, it gives CTSSQRDRSSYEQYF.